These 28 T cell receptor beta chains came from one sample sequenced in a study of human T cells and chemical hapten exposure. Each CDR3 protein is one row after TCRdb ran MiXCR on the RACE reads. The table lists about 120,000 distinct CDR3 sequences, roughly 13% of them singletons. Time point reported: patch test 1, 2 weeks after DPC sensitization. Specified treatment: therapeutic diphenylcyclopropenone sensitization with weekly scalp DPC. Material: whole blood, obtained in connection with sensitization to the hapten diphenylcyclopropenone (DPC). These receptors all stem from a man aged 18 to 30 with alopecia areata. Some clones in this sample may be carry-over from other donors' samples.

This chain connects TRBV7-9 to TRBJ2-7; TRBD1 aligns across 9 bases. The CDR3 length is 13 residues. Germline loops: CDR1 SEHNR, CDR2 FQNEAQ (reference sequence). The J segment lost 4 bases and the V segment lost 4 bases, leaving 2 bases of the junction unmatched. CDR3 bases: TGTGCCAGCAGCTCCGGGACAGGGTACGAGCAGTACGTC. Translated, it gives CASSSGTGYEQYV.

There are many counts of this clonotype. The gene calls are TRBV27 and TRBJ1-6, with a tentative D call TRBD1 (6 bases). Looked up from germline, CDR1 is MNHEY and CDR2 is SMNVEV (reference sequence). The V end lost 5 bases, the J end lost 9 bases, and 20 bases lay between the germline ends. The length of the CDR3 is 16 residues. As DNA, the CDR3 is TGTGCCAGCAGTCACCTCCGACAGGCCGTGGGTTCACCCCTCCACTTT. Translated, it gives CASSHLRQAVGSPLHF.

A few counts support this clonotype. This chain joins TRBV7-3 and TRBJ1-6; D gene uncertain. Trimming stripped 4 bases from V and 7 bases from J, with 8 bases between. The CDR3 length is 13 residues. In germline, CDR1 is SGHTA, CDR2 FQGTGA. The CDR3 DNA is TGTGCCAGCAGCTCGGACGGAAATTCACCCCTCCACTTT. Its translation: CASSSDGNSPLHF. The full variable domain, its missing parts supplied by reference TRBV7-3 and TRBJ1-6, is GAGVSQTPSNKVTEKGKYVELRCDPISGHTALYWYRQSLGQGPEFLIYFQGTGAADDSGLPNDRFFAVRPEGSVSTLKIQRTERGDSAVYLCASSSDGNSPLHFGNGTRLTVT.

This clonotype was found a few times. The chain combines TRBV28 with TRBJ1-1; 8 bases match TRBD1. Germline V gene data show CDR1 as MDHEN and CDR2 as SYDVKM. With 7 bases clipped from V and 3 bases from J, the junction kept 7 bases outside the gene matches. The CDR3 loop spans 14 amino acids. The CDR3 nucleotides are TGTGCCAGCACCGGGGGACAGGCGGACACTGAAGCTTTCTTT. It yields the protein CASTGGQADTEAFF.

This clonotype was found a few times. The J gene is TRBJ2-5, the V gene TRBV4-3; the match to TRBD1 covers 7 bases. CDR1 is LGHNA and CDR2 is YSLEER in the germline V gene. CDR3 length: 15 amino acids. Losses at the gene ends were 1 base for V and 3 bases for J; bases not matched to a gene: 5. Here the CDR3 reads CASSQAPGTEETQYF. As DNA, the CDR3 is TGCGCCAGCAGCCAAGCCCCCGGGACAGAAGAGACCCAGTACTTC.

This clonotype was recorded many times. The chain links TRBV6-6 to TRBJ2-1, with 9 positions matching TRBD1. Germline V lookup: CDR1 MNHNY, CDR2 SVGAGI (reference sequence). The trim removed 0 bases at V and 4 bases at J, leaving 4 bases unmatched. This CDR3 comprises 16 residues. The CDR3 reads CASSYSRQGGYNEQFF. Here the CDR3 DNA reads TGTGCCAGCAGTTACTCTCGACAGGGGGGGTACAATGAGCAGTTCTTC.

This clonotype was counted a few times. The J gene is TRBJ2-7, the V gene TRBV7-9; D gene unclear. The CDR3 spans 12 residues. Germline V CDR1 and CDR2: SEHNR, FQNEAQ (reference sequence). Trimming shortened V by 5 bases and J by 6 bases, and 11 bases separated the two germline ends. In DNA, the CDR3 is TGTGCCAGCAGCCAACCGTCGTCCGAGCAGTACGTC. This sequence encodes CASSQPSSEQYV.

The chain links TRBV24-1 to TRBJ2-3; D is perhaps TRBD2 (5 bases). Germline CDR1 and CDR2: KGHDR and SFDVKD. The germline V and J ends were trimmed by 7 bases and 3 bases, with 10 bases remaining between them. The CDR3 covers 13 residues. In DNA form, the CDR3 reads TGTGCCACCAGGGGAGACCATACAGATACGCAGTATTTT. Protein sequence: CATRGDHTDTQYF.

The J gene is TRBJ2-7, the V gene TRBV28; 7 bases line up with TRBD1. The CDR3 covers 13 residues. Trimming removed 4 bases from V and 4 bases from J; junction bases left unmatched: 4. Germline V gene data show CDR1 as MDHEN and CDR2 as SYDVKM. The CDR3 DNA reads as TGTGCCAGCAGTTCACAGGGGTTATACGAGCAGTACTTC. As protein: CASSSQGLYEQYF.

This clonotype occurred many times. The rearrangement links TRBV12-3 or TRBV12-4 to TRBJ1-1, with D uncertain. The V gene lost 8 bases and the J gene lost 0 bases, with 10 bases spanning the gap. The CDR3 runs to 13 residues. The CDR3 is CASWPGLNTEAFF. The CDR3 nucleotides are TGTGCCAGCTGGCCGGGTTTGAACACTGAAGCTTTCTTT.

The rearrangement joins TRBV5-1 to TRBJ2-6; 7 bases fit TRBD1. Per the germline V gene, CDR1 is SGHRS and CDR2 is YFSETQ. V lost 4 bases to trimming and J lost 0 bases; unmatched junction nucleotides: 4. This CDR3 has 16 residues. CDR3 in amino acids: CASSPDRTSGANVLTF. CDR3 DNA: TGCGCCAGCAGCCCGGACAGGACCTCTGGGGCCAACGTCCTGACTTTC.

This chain uses TRBV6-5 with TRBJ2-3; 8 positions agree with TRBD1. V lost 5 bases to trimming and J lost 5 bases; unmatched junction nucleotides: 9. Germline loops: CDR1 MNHEY, CDR2 SVGAGI. The CDR3 is 15 residues long. In DNA form, the CDR3 reads TGTGCCAGCAGTCCTCCCGGACAGGGAGGAGATACGCAGTATTTT. It specifies CASSPPGQGGDTQYF.

This clonotype was seen only a few times. The chain employs TRBV27 and TRBJ2-7, with D maybe TRBD1 (7 bases). The V gene's germline CDR1 is MNHEY and CDR2 SMNVEV (reference sequence). This CDR3 is 11 amino acids long. The CDR3 region has the DNA TGTGCCAGCAGTTTATCCCCCAGGGGGGACGTC. Its protein product is CASSLSPRGDV.

This clonotype was recorded at least ten times. This sequence joins TRBV19 and TRBJ1-4; D is unclear. This CDR3 has 16 residues. CDR1 and CDR2 (germline): LNHDA, SQIVND (reference sequence). The V and J ends lost 2 bases and 5 bases respectively, with 15 bases between them. DNA of the CDR3: TGTGCCAGTAGTATATGGGTCAGCGACAAAAATGAAAAACTGTTTTTT. It yields the protein CASSIWVSDKNEKLFF.

The chain couples TRBV7-2 to TRBJ1-1; D unresolved. The CDR3 sequence is 14 residues long. V was trimmed by 0 bases and J by 4 bases, leaving 9 bases between them. Germline lookup yields CDR1 SGHTA and CDR2 FQGNSA. The DNA of the CDR3 is TGTGCCAGCAGCTTAGCGCGGGAAGGCACTGAAGCTTTCTTT. Protein sequence: CASSLAREGTEAFF.

This chain joins TRBV11-2 and TRBJ2-1; D might be TRBD1 or TRBD2, each matching 5 bases. The CDR3 has 13 residues. Germline-derived CDR1 and CDR2 are SGHAT and FQNNGV. Trimming left V 3 bases short and J 6 bases short, with 9 bases between. CDR3 in DNA: TGTGCCAGCAGCTTGGCAGGGACCAATGAGCAGTTCTTC. Protein: CASSLAGTNEQFF. The complete variable domain, with remaining parts taken from reference TRBV11-2 and TRBJ2-1, reads EAGVAQSPRYKIIEKRQSVAFWCNPISGHATLYWYQQILGQGPKLLIQFQNNGVVDDSQLPKDRFSAERLKGVDSTLKIQPAKLEDSAVYLCASSLAGTNEQFFGPGTRLTVL.

The rearrangement uses TRBV6-2 or TRBV6-3 and TRBJ2-2; a possible D gene is TRBD1 (5 bases). Per germline, CDR1 MNHEY and CDR2 SVGEGT. Between the trimmed V and J ends, which lost 7 bases and 2 bases, there was a span of 17 bases. The CDR3 length is 16 residues. The CDR3 DNA reads TGTGCCAGCACCTATCCGTCGGACACTAACACCGGGGAGCTGTTTTTT. It specifies CASTYPSDTNTGELFF.

The gene calls are TRBV7-3 and TRBJ2-1; 9 bases agree with TRBD1. The J segment lost 10 bases and the V segment lost 4 bases, leaving 5 bases of the junction unmatched. The CDR3 runs to 13 residues. Germline CDR1 and CDR2: SGHTA and FQGTGA. CDR3 bases: TGTGCCAGCAGCTCCATCGACAGGGGGGAGCAGTTCTTC. It yields the protein CASSSIDRGEQFF.

This clonotype was recorded a few times. CDR3 coding DNA: TGTGCCAGCAGTTTGATCACTAGCGGGGTGAACACCGGGGAGCTGTTTTTT. Encoded protein: CASSLITSGVNTGELFF. V gene TRBV12-3 or TRBV12-4 combines with J gene TRBJ2-2; 10 bases are a match to TRBD2. The CDR3 is 17 residues long. The V and J ends lost 3 bases and 1 base, in that order; junction bases with no gene match: 5.

Written as DNA, the CDR3 is TGTGCCAGCAGTTACGACGGCAGGGGGCGAGGTCAGCCCCAGCATTTT. This sequence encodes CASSYDGRGRGQPQHF. The chain couples TRBV6-2 or TRBV6-3 to TRBJ1-5, with 8 bases matching TRBD1. Germline loops: CDR1 MNHEY, CDR2 SVGEGT. The V segment lost 2 bases and the J segment 6 bases; nucleotides outside the gene matches: 9. This CDR3 is built from 16 residues.

This clonotype was detected only a few times. This chain joins TRBV6-5 and TRBJ1-1; unclear D gene. With 8 bases removed from V and 9 bases from J, the gap between germline ends came to 4 bases. The CDR3 runs to 8 residues. Germline V gene data show CDR1 as MNHEY and CDR2 as SVGAGI. The DNA for the CDR3 is TGTGCCAGCCTACAAGCTTTCTTT. As protein: CASLQAFF.

This clonotype was picked up many times. The chain combines TRBV7-9 with TRBJ1-1; no clear D. V lost 7 bases, J lost 0 bases, and 6 bases lay in between. CDR1 and CDR2 from the germline V gene are SEHNR and FQNEAQ (reference sequence). This CDR3 is 12 amino acids long. This CDR3 reads CASTWVNTEAFF. The CDR3 DNA sequence: TGTGCCAGCACATGGGTGAACACTGAAGCTTTCTTT.

Here the CDR3 DNA reads TGTGCCAGCAGCGCTCGGGGGACCCAAGAGACCCAGTACTTC. Protein product: CASSARGTQETQYF. The genes are TRBV9 and TRBJ2-5; perhaps TRBD2 as D (6 bases). The V gene lost 3 bases and the J gene lost 1 base, with 10 bases spanning the gap. Germline CDR1 SGDLS, CDR2 YYNGEE. The CDR3 extends over 14 amino acids.

This clonotype was picked up a small number of times. This rearrangement joins TRBV18 to TRBJ2-5; D not resolved. Germline V gives CDR1 KGHSH, CDR2 LQKENI. V gave up 2 bases and J gave up 5 bases, with 18 bases separating them. CDR3 length equals 16 residues. The CDR3 DNA reads as TGTGCCAGCTCACCAATTGCCCCGGTCTTGGGGGAGACCCAGTACTTC. Translation gives CASSPIAPVLGETQYF.

The sample holds a few counts of this clonotype. The V and J genes are TRBV10-2 and TRBJ1-4; D may be TRBD1 (5 bases). CDR3 length: 18 residues. Trimming cost V 8 bases and J 0 bases, with 22 bases left between them. The germline V gene encodes CDR1 WSHSY and CDR2 SAAADI. CDR3 amino acids: CASVTGTTRTATNEKLFF. The DNA for the CDR3 is TGCGCCAGCGTAACCGGGACTACCAGAACTGCAACTAATGAAAAACTGTTTTTT.

The table lists this clonotype with a few counts. Compared with germline, one end of the junction differs, possibly owing to a read error. The rearrangement uses TRBV19 and TRBJ1-1; 9 nucleotides line up with TRBD1. Germline CDR1 reads LNHDA; CDR2 reads SQIVND (reference sequence). The CDR3 is 13 amino acids. CDR3 amino acids: CASSNRGLMELVF. The DNA for the CDR3 is TGTGCCAGTAGTAACAGGGGGCTCATGGAGTTGGTCTTT.

The chain joins TRBV6-2 or TRBV6-3 to TRBJ1-1, with D unresolved. The CDR3 is 13 residues long. The germline gives CDR1 MNHEY, CDR2 SVGEGT. V lost 5 bases, J lost 0 bases, and 7 bases lay in between. The CDR3 nucleotides read TGTGCCAGCAGTCCACAGTTGAACACTGAAGCTTTCTTT. Encoded protein: CASSPQLNTEAFF.

This clonotype turned up a few times. V and J are TRBV6-6 and TRBJ1-2; D not certain. The ends were cut back, 2 bases at V and 0 bases at J, with 7 bases in the middle. The germline gives CDR1 MNHNY, CDR2 SVGAGI (reference sequence). CDR3 length: 14 residues. The CDR3 protein is CASSYDTSNYGYTF. The CDR3 DNA sequence: TGTGCCAGCAGTTACGACACTTCTAACTATGGCTACACCTTC.